This is a list of T cell receptor beta chains from one sample in a study of shared clonotypes between healthy human individuals. TCRdb's table, derived via immunoSEQ multiplex PCR, lists solely in-frame clones and lacks some. The table includes 2 million to 2.5 million clones, 85% to 95% detected once. The sequenced sample was naive CD4+ T cells from PBMCs. The receptor source for this set is a man aged 18 to 35 in good health. Some clones in this sample may be carry-over from other donors' samples. Each CDR3 is given with its conserved first and last residue. The D gene is left open where the match is weak. Clone size, where shown, is once, few, many, or a class for clones that have expanded.

>.|.|TRBJ2-2|TRBV19
CASSTAANTGELFF
TGTGCCAGTAGTACGGCAGCGAACACCGGGGAGCTGTTTTTT
>.|.|TRBJ2-5|TRBV5-1
CASTISGGGGETQYF
TGCGCCAGCACTATTAGCGGAGGGGGAGGAGAGACCCAGTACTTC
>.|.|TRBJ2-7|TRBV7-9
CASSLGTYGSYEQYF
TGTGCCAGCAGCCTAGGGACATACGGCTCCTACGAGCAGTACTTC
>.|TRBD1|TRBJ1-5|TRBV5-1
CASSPGTDSNQPQHF
TGCGCCAGCAGCCCAGGGACAGATAGCAATCAGCCCCAGCATTTT
>.|TRBD1|TRBJ1-2|TRBV19
CASGDRGRGGYTF
TGTGCCAGTGGGGACAGGGGTAGAGGTGGCTACACCTTC
>.|.|TRBJ1-1|TRBV7-6
CASSPRPGGTEAFF
TGTGCCAGCAGCCCAAGACCGGGTGGCACTGAAGCTTTCTTT
>.|TRBD2|TRBJ2-3|TRBV28
CASSPPLAGVDTQYF
TGTGCCAGCAGTCCCCCACTAGCGGGAGTAGATACGCAGTATTTT
>.|.|TRBJ2-1|TRBV19
CASSMDLSGFF
TGTGCCAGTAGTATGGACTTATCGGGGTTCTTC
>.|.|TRBJ2-1|TRBV7-2
CASSSTAGTYNEQFF
TGTGCCAGCAGCTCGACCGCCGGGACCTACAATGAGCAGTTCTTC
>.|.|TRBJ2-3|TRBV6-6
CASRRLAGETQYF
TGTGCCAGCAGACGACTCGCCGGGGAGACGCAGTATTTT
>.|.|TRBJ1-1|TRBV25-1
CASSEPYTEAFF
TGTGCCAGCAGTGAGCCCTACACTGAAGCTTTCTTT
>.|TRBD1|TRBJ1-2|TRBV28
CASKTQGAYGYTF
TGTGCCAGCAAAACACAGGGGGCCTATGGCTACACCTTC
>once|.|TRBJ1-1|TRBV2
CASTIDRNTEAFF
TGTGCCAGTACAATCGACAGGAACACTGAAGCTTTCTTT
>.|.|TRBJ1-1|TRBV30
CAWAPGVLPAFF
TGTGCCTGGGCCCCAGGGGTCCTTCCAGCTTTCTTT
>few|TRBD1|TRBJ1-2|TRBV6-5
CASSLRDRNGYTF
TGTGCCAGCAGCCTCCGGGACAGAAATGGCTACACCTTC
>.|TRBD2|TRBJ2-7|TRBV7-2
CASSLTSRTYEQYF
TGTGCCAGCAGCCTGACTAGCAGGACCTACGAGCAGTACTTC
>.|.|TRBJ1-5|TRBV27
CASGPGHINQPQHF
TGTGCCAGCGGTCCGGGACATATAAATCAGCCCCAGCATTTT
>.|.|TRBJ2-1|TRBV5-1
CASSLAWGEQFF
TGCGCCAGCAGCTTGGCCTGGGGTGAGCAGTTCTTC